This is a list of T cell receptor beta chains from one sample in a study of vaccination effects on CD4 cells after COVID-19. Antigens for these TCRs are unknown. Measured with immunoSEQ multiplex PCR; TCRdb has only the in-frame clones, and not every one. In the table there are 13,000 to 15,000 clones, about 70% of which are singletons. The sequencing used CD4+ T cells from PBMCs cultured with HCoV-NL63 spike peptides, collected after COVID-19 vaccination. The receptors shown here come from a human donor who had a prior SARS-CoV-2 infection. The CDR3 runs from the conserved cysteine through the conserved F or W. A D gene is named only where the DNA matches it firmly. Clone size is given for some rows only: seen once, a few or many times, or a class if the clone is expanded.

size	J	D	length	V	DNA	CDR3
once	TRBJ2-5	NA	11	TRBV2	TGTGCCAGCAGCCCTCGGGAGACCCAGTACTTC	CASSPRETQYF
NA	TRBJ1-1	NA	13	TRBV7-3	TGTGCCAGCAGCCAGCAGCAGGACACTGAAGCTTTCTTT	CASSQQQDTEAFF
few	TRBJ2-7	NA	16	TRBV11-3	TGTGCCAGCAGCTTAGATTACGTTGCTGACCCCAACGAGCAGTACTTC	CASSLDYVADPNEQYF
NA	TRBJ1-4	NA	14	TRBV18	TGTGCCAGCTCACCAGGAGGAACTAATGAAAAACTGTTTTTT	CASSPGGTNEKLFF
NA	TRBJ2-2	NA	14	TRBV15	TGTGCCACCAGCAGAGATAGGAACACCGGGGAGCTGTTTTTT	CATSRDRNTGELFF
NA	TRBJ1-2	NA	13	TRBV5-4	TGTGCCAGCAGCTTGGTGGAGCTTCCTGGCTACACCTTC	CASSLVELPGYTF
NA	TRBJ2-5	NA	13	TRBV7-2	TGTGCCAGCCTACCGAAAGTCCAAGAGACCCAGTACTTC	CASLPKVQETQYF
NA	TRBJ1-1	TRBD1	13	TRBV7-2	TGTGCCAGCAGCTCAGACAGGGAATCTGAAGCTTTCTTT	CASSSDRESEAFF
large	TRBJ2-1	NA	14	TRBV12-1	TGTGCCAGCAGCTTTGCTGGGCGCATCCCCGCGGAGTTCTTC	CASSFAGRIPAEFF
NA	TRBJ1-1	NA	14	TRBV7-9	TGTGCCAGCAGTGAGAAGGTCAGGGGAACTGAAGCTTTCTTT	CASSEKVRGTEAFF
few	TRBJ2-3	NA	13	TRBV12-3/TRBV12-4	TGTGCCAGCAGTTTGGGGACTTCAGATACGCAGTATTTT	CASSLGTSDTQYF
few	TRBJ1-1	NA	15	TRBV7-8	TGTGCCAGCAGCTTAGGACCGAGGAAGGACACTGAAGCTTTCTTT	CASSLGPRKDTEAFF
NA	TRBJ1-2	NA	13	TRBV30	TGTGCCTGGAGTCCTACCTCTGCTGTCGGCGTCACCTTC	CAWSPTSAVGVTF
NA	TRBJ2-1	NA	13	TRBV12-3/TRBV12-4	TGTGCCAGCAGTTCGCGTAATGTGGGGAACCCGTTCTTC	CASSSRNVGNPFF
NA	TRBJ2-2	TRBD2	19	TRBV6-2/TRBV6-3	TGTGCCAGCAGTTACTCGTCTAGCGGGAGCCGTCCAAACACCGGGGAGCTGTTTTTT	CASSYSSSGSRPNTGELFF
NA	TRBJ1-1	NA	13	TRBV5-1	TGCGCCAGCAGCTTGGCGGGGCTATCTGAAGCTTTCTTT	CASSLAGLSEAFF
NA	TRBJ1-2	NA	13	TRBV6-2/TRBV6-3	TGTGCCAGCAGTTCGACATTTAACTATGGCTACACCTTC	CASSSTFNYGYTF
NA	TRBJ2-1	NA	14	TRBV10-3	TGTGCCATCAGTGAGACGAGTTCCTACAATGAGCAGTTCTTC	CAISETSSYNEQFF
NA	TRBJ2-7	TRBD2	16	TRBV5-1	TGCGCCAGCAGCTTGGGACTAGCGGGGGACTCCTACGAGCAGTACTTC	CASSLGLAGDSYEQYF
NA	TRBJ1-1	NA	13	TRBV10-3	TGTGCCATCAGTGTGGTGATGAACACTGAAGCTTTCTTT	CAISVVMNTEAFF
NA	TRBJ1-3	TRBD1	16	TRBV5-1	TGCGCCAGCAGAGGGACAGGGAATCTAAGCGGAAACACCATATATTTT	CASRGTGNLSGNTIYF
NA	TRBJ2-2	TRBD2	21	TRBV4-1	TGCGCCAGCAGCATTCAAACCTTGACTAGCGGGAGAGGGTTAGGAACCGGGGAGCTGTTTTTT	CASSIQTLTSGRGLGTGELFF
NA	TRBJ1-6	NA	15	TRBV6-6	TGTGCCAGCAGTTCCCCCGGGACGGGAAATTCACCCCTCCACTTT	CASSSPGTGNSPLHF
NA	TRBJ1-3	NA	15	TRBV3-1/TRBV3-2	TGTGCCAGCAGCCGATCGGACGCCACTGGAAACACCATATATTTT	CASSRSDATGNTIYF
NA	TRBJ1-2	NA	12	TRBV3-1/TRBV3-2	TGTGCCAGCAGCCAAGGGGACTATGGCTACACCTTC	CASSQGDYGYTF
NA	TRBJ1-4	NA	14	TRBV18	TGTGCCAGCTCACTATACAGTTCTAATGAAAAACTGTTTTTT	CASSLYSSNEKLFF
few	TRBJ2-7	TRBD2	16	TRBV27	TGTGCCAGCAGCCTAAAGGGACTAGCGGGGAACTACGAGCAGTACTTC	CASSLKGLAGNYEQYF
NA	TRBJ2-3	TRBD1	15	TRBV9	TGTGCCAGCAGCGTCTCAGGGGGCGGCGCAGATACGCAGTATTTT	CASSVSGGGADTQYF
NA	TRBJ2-5	NA	13	TRBV5-1	TGCGCCAGCAGCCCAGTTCCACAAGAGACCCAGTACTTC	CASSPVPQETQYF
NA	TRBJ2-1	TRBD2	18	TRBV27	TGTGCCAGCAGTTTGTCATTGGCGGGAGCATATTCCTACAATGAGCAGTTCTTC	CASSLSLAGAYSYNEQFF
NA	TRBJ2-7	NA	15	TRBV5-6	TGTGCCAGCAGCCTCGGGGGTGCCCGGGGCTACGAGCAGTACTTC	CASSLGGARGYEQYF
NA	TRBJ1-2	NA	13	TRBV15	TGTGCCACCAGCAGGGACAGCGGCTATGGCTACACCTTC	CATSRDSGYGYTF